Each of the 22 T cell receptor beta chains below was sequenced from the same sample in a study of human T cells and chemical hapten exposure. The time point: pre-sensitization, week 0. Treatment specified: therapeutic diphenylcyclopropenone sensitization with weekly scalp DPC. TCRdb re-called the RACE reads through MiXCR, storing one row per CDR3 protein. Among about 80,000 distinct CDR3 sequences listed, 14% were seen once. Sequences were derived from whole blood, sampled in connection with sensitization to the hapten diphenylcyclopropenone (DPC). These receptor sequences come from a woman aged 45-60 years with alopecia areata. Some clones in this sample may be carry-over from other donors' samples.

The gene calls are TRBV3-1 and TRBJ2-7; D unclear. This CDR3 contains 14 residues. Looked up from germline, CDR1 is LGHDT and CDR2 is YNNKEL (reference sequence). The V gene lost 3 bases and the J gene lost 4 bases, with 13 bases spanning the gap. DNA for the CDR3: TGTGCCAGCAGCCAGCGAAGGGCAGTGTACGAGCAGTACTTC. Protein sequence: CASSQRRAVYEQYF.

The chain combines TRBV12-3 or TRBV12-4 with TRBJ2-7; D not certain. The CDR3 is 14 amino acids. V was clipped by 3 bases and J by 2 bases, with 11 bases between them. The CDR3 protein is CASSFRQSAYEQYF. The DNA of the CDR3 is TGTGCCAGCAGTTTTAGGCAGAGTGCCTACGAGCAGTACTTC.

V is TRBV20-1 and J is TRBJ2-7; D gene unclear. This CDR3 has 12 amino acids. Germline loops: CDR1 DFQATT, CDR2 SNEGSKA (reference sequence). The V gene lost 4 bases and the J gene lost 1 base, with 8 bases spanning the gap. The CDR3 region is CSAMGQSYEQYF. The DNA of the CDR3 is TGCAGTGCTATGGGTCAATCCTACGAGCAGTACTTC.

In its sample, this clonotype was seen a few times. The rearrangement joins TRBV7-6 to TRBJ2-3; D remains unclear. The CDR3 contains 11 residues. Between the trimmed V and J ends, which lost 1 base and 11 bases, there was a span of 7 bases. The germline V gene encodes CDR1 SGHVS and CDR2 FNYEAQ. CDR3 sequence reads: CASSLGLGQYF. The CDR3 DNA is TGTGCCAGCAGCTTAGGGCTTGGGCAGTATTTT.

This clonotype was counted at least ten times. The chain employs TRBV29-1 and TRBJ1-3; unclear D gene. With 7 bases removed from V and 0 bases from J, the gap between germline ends came to 13 bases. There are 14 residues in the CDR3. Germline assignment: CDR1 SQVTM and CDR2 ANQGSEA. The chain's CDR3 is CSGLVSNSGNTIYF. The CDR3 bases are TGCAGCGGACTGGTTTCGAACTCTGGAAACACCATATATTTT.

This clonotype was detected only a few times. The genes are TRBV20-1 and TRBJ2-3, with D perhaps TRBD1 or TRBD2 (5 bases each). V was shortened by 4 bases and J by 11 bases, with 28 bases between the two germline ends. This CDR3 contains 16 residues. Germline V CDR1 and CDR2: DFQATT, SNEGSKA (reference sequence). CDR3 DNA: TGCAGTGCTACCGACCCCGGGACCGCCGATCTGGGCGGGCAGTATTTT. It is translated as CSATDPGTADLGGQYF.

The chain is built from TRBV27 and TRBJ2-7; weak D call: TRBD2 (5 bases). Germline CDR1 and CDR2: MNHEY and SMNVEV (reference sequence). The ends were cut back, 2 bases at V and 4 bases at J, with 12 bases in the middle. CDR3 length equals 14 residues. CDR3 in amino acids: CASSLLGSRYEQYF. The CDR3 DNA reads TGTGCCAGCAGTTTACTAGGGAGTCGGTACGAGCAGTACTTC.

This clonotype appeared many times. The chain uses TRBV5-5 and TRBJ1-1; D gene uncertain. The CDR3 has 14 residues. The V end was cut by 4 bases, the J end by 1 base, with 11 bases between. Germline lookup yields CDR1 SGHKS and CDR2 YYEKEE (reference sequence). The CDR3 DNA reads TGTGCCAGCAGCCTCCTACAGCAGAACACTGAAGCTTTCTTT. Its translation: CASSLLQQNTEAFF.

This CDR3 reads CASSWDWNTEAFF. The CDR3 region has the DNA TGTGCCAGCAGTTGGGACTGGAACACTGAAGCTTTCTTT. The chain employs TRBV2 and TRBJ1-1; D possibly corresponds to TRBD1 (5 bases). V gave up 5 bases and J gave up 1 base, with 8 bases separating them. The CDR3 totals 13 residues. The germline V gene encodes CDR1 SNHLY and CDR2 FYNNEI.

Here the CDR3 reads CASSQGLIDSPLHF. CDR3 DNA: TGTGCCAGCAGCCAAGGGCTGATTGATTCACCCCTCCACTTT. The chain combines TRBV3-1 with TRBJ1-6; no clear D. V lost 1 base, J lost 8 bases, and 9 bases lay in between. The CDR3 contains 14 residues. Per the germline V gene, CDR1 is LGHDT and CDR2 is YNNKEL (reference sequence).

This clonotype was counted a few times. The CDR3 sequence is CLRKKRGAREQYF. DNA of the CDR3: TGTCTAAGAAAGAAAAGGGGGGCGCGAGAGCAGTACTTC. The chain couples TRBV21-1 to TRBJ2-7; TRBD1, as called in the table, went unchecked against the DNA. TRBV21-1 is a pseudogene. The CDR3 runs to 13 residues.

The rearrangement joins TRBV7-2 to TRBJ2-5, with TRBD2 identical over 14 bases. V shed 4 bases and J 2 bases; nucleotides not matched to a gene: 6. This CDR3 has 17 residues. CDR1 SGHTA and CDR2 FQGNSA come from the germline V gene. In nucleotides, the CDR3 is TGTGCCAGCAGCTCAGGACTAGCGGGAGGCCATCAAGAGACCCAGTACTTC. Its protein is CASSSGLAGGHQETQYF.

V is TRBV30 and J is TRBJ2-2; a possible D gene is TRBD2 (5 bases). V lost 2 bases to trimming and J lost 8 bases, with 6 bases between them. The germline gives CDR1 GTSNPN, CDR2 SVGIG (reference sequence). This CDR3 region has 11 residues. The CDR3 coding sequence is TGTGCCTGGAGTTCGGGAGGGGAGCTGTTTTTT. Protein: CAWSSGGELFF.

In this sample, this clonotype turned up many times. The chain carries TRBV14 and TRBJ2-3; TRBD2 matches 11 bases. Trimming at V came to 1 base and at J to 1 base, leaving 16 bases not matched to a gene. The germline V gene has CDR1 SGHDN and CDR2 FVKESK. CDR3 size: 21 residues. CDR3 loop: CASSQALASGRFRVGTDTQYF. CDR3 in DNA: TGTGCCAGCAGCCAAGCCCTGGCTAGCGGGAGGTTCCGGGTCGGCACAGATACGCAGTATTTT.

This clonotype has at least ten counts. V gene TRBV11-2 combines with J gene TRBJ2-7; 11 bases are shared with TRBD2. CDR3 length equals 21 residues. V lost 3 bases, J lost 5 bases, and 24 bases stayed unmatched. CDR1 and CDR2 from the germline V gene are SGHAT and FQNNGV. Here the CDR3 reads CASSFRRYRGGSGRVPNEQYF. As DNA, the CDR3 is TGTGCCAGCAGCTTCCGTCGATACCGGGGTGGTAGCGGGAGGGTACCGAACGAGCAGTACTTC.

The chain joins TRBV24-1 to TRBJ2-1; 7 bases line up with TRBD1. Germline values: CDR1 KGHDR, CDR2 SFDVKD. The CDR3 loop spans 14 amino acids. The V and J ends lost 6 bases and 10 bases, in that order; junction bases with no gene match: 11. The CDR3 sequence is CATSTAQGVREQFF. The CDR3 nucleotides read TGTGCCACCAGTACTGCCCAGGGGGTGCGGGAGCAGTTCTTC.

The rearrangement joins TRBV12-3 or TRBV12-4 to TRBJ1-3, with D maybe TRBD1 (5 bases). V lost 6 bases and J lost 8, with 8 bases in between. The CDR3 has 11 residues. In DNA form, the CDR3 reads TGTGCCAGCAGACAGGAGGACACCATATATTTT. The encoded protein is CASRQEDTIYF.

The rearrangement links TRBV28 to TRBJ2-1; 11 bases map to TRBD2. V lost 5 bases to trimming and J lost 5 bases; unmatched junction nucleotides: 8. CDR1 and CDR2 from the germline V gene are MDHEN and SYDVKM. The CDR3 contains 16 residues. Here the CDR3 DNA reads TGTGCCAGCAGTCCCTCCGGGACTAGCGGTAACAATGAGCAGTTCTTC. Encoded protein: CASSPSGTSGNNEQFF.

This clonotype was observed a handful of times. The chain uses TRBV18 and TRBJ1-1; D unclear. Germline assignment: CDR1 KGHSH and CDR2 LQKENI. This CDR3 is built from 15 residues. The V gene lost 5 bases and the J gene lost 1 base, with 14 bases spanning the gap. The CDR3 DNA sequence: TGTGCCAGCTCAGCGCGGCAGGAAAAGAACACTGAAGCTTTCTTT. Its protein product is CASSARQEKNTEAFF. Combining the CDR3 with reference TRBV18 and TRBJ1-1 gives the whole variable domain NAGVMQNPRHLVRRRGQEARLRCSPMKGHSHVYWYRQLPEEGLKFMVYLQKENIIDESGMPKERFSAEFPKEGPSILRIQQVVRGDSAAYFCASSARQEKNTEAFFGQGTRLTVV.

This clonotype was seen many times. The gene calls are TRBV5-8 and TRBJ1-6; D remains ambiguous. The CDR3 loop spans 12 amino acids. CDR1 and CDR2 (germline): SGHTS, YDEGEE. V gave up 5 bases and J gave up 7 bases, with 7 bases separating them. CDR3 in DNA: TGTGCCAGCAGGGGGTGGAATTCACCCCTCCACTTT. Translation gives CASRGWNSPLHF. Drawing the rest from reference TRBV5-8 and TRBJ1-6, the complete variable domain is EAGVTQSPTHLIKTRGQQATLRCSPISGHTSVYWYQQALGLGLQFLLWYDEGEERNRGNFPPRFSGRQFPNYSSELNVNALELEDSALYLCASRGWNSPLHFGNGTRLTVT.

This clonotype was seen ten or more times. The chain joins TRBV7-8 to TRBJ2-4; 8 positions agree with TRBD2. The CDR3 sequence is 16 residues long. The trim removed 3 bases at V and 3 bases at J, leaving 7 bases unmatched. Per germline, CDR1 SGHVS and CDR2 FQNEAQ. DNA of the CDR3: TGTGCCAGCAGCTTCGGGAGGGGACACAACAAAAACATTCAGTACTTC. This codes for CASSFGRGHNKNIQYF.

In its sample, this clonotype was seen a few times. This chain joins TRBV7-2 and TRBJ2-6; D perhaps matches TRBD1 (5 bases). Germline V gene lookup returns CDR1 SGHTA and CDR2 FQGNSA. Trimming removed 5 bases from V and 2 bases from J, with 10 bases in between. CDR3 length: 15 residues. The CDR3 here is CASSQQGAGANVLTF. The CDR3 DNA reads TGTGCCAGCAGCCAGCAGGGTGCTGGGGCCAACGTCCTGACTTTC.